Given below is one TCR beta chain in context. The antigen is undetermined. This record comes from a study of cytomegalovirus exposure and HLA in healthy donors. The V end lost 5 bases, the J end lost 0 bases, and 13 bases lay between the germline ends. This CDR3 is 15 amino acids long. CDR1 and CDR2 from the germline V gene are SGHVS and FQNEAQ. Sequencing was performed with immunoSEQ multiplex PCR; in TCRdb, only in-frame clones are kept and a portion is missing. This table holds some 240,000 clones, around 87% found once. Study findings and constraints: Cytomegalovirus association was assigned to about 150 TCR beta chains.

The sample comprised PBMCs. The sequence was collected from a woman between 25 and 40 years old in good health and CMV-seropositive. This chain joins TRBV7-8 and TRBJ1-1; D remains ambiguous. The CDR3 is CASSLLTVLNTEAFF. The CDR3 DNA follows: TGTGCCAGCAGCCTGTTGACTGTCCTGAACACTGAAGCTTTCTTT. Looking up the rest from reference TRBV7-8 and TRBJ1-1 gives the full variable domain: GAGVSQSPRYKVAKRGQDVALRCDPISGHVSLFWYQQALGQGPEFLTYFQNEAQLDKSGLPSDRFFAERPEGSVSTLKIQRTQQEDSAVYLCASSLLTVLNTEAFFGQGTRLTVV.